One and the same sample provided the 21 T cell receptor beta chains below, sequenced in a study of T cells after somatic rescue of genetic block. Clones were sequenced by immunoSEQ multiplex PCR, and TCRdb holds only the in-frame ones, with some missing. The sample comprises about 67,000 clones, about 90% of which are singletons, and 3% rests with the top ten. Sequenced: peripheral blood mononuclear cells (PBMCs). The receptor source for this set is a man in his forties or fifties.

The J gene is TRBJ2-5, the V gene TRBV5-4, with 7 bases lining up with TRBD1. Germline loops: CDR1 SGHNT, CDR2 YYREEE (reference sequence). The CDR3 is 14 residues long. V shed 4 bases and J 1 base; nucleotides not matched to a gene: 4. Written as DNA, the CDR3 is TGTGCCAGCAGCAACCGGGACAGCCAAGAGACCCAGTACTTC. Translating it yields CASSNRDSQETQYF.

This sequence joins TRBV2 and TRBJ1-1; TRBD1 aligns across 8 bases. The V and J ends lost 2 bases and 2 bases, in that order; junction bases with no gene match: 7. Germline V lookup: CDR1 SNHLY, CDR2 FYNNEI. The CDR3 length is 16 residues. CDR3 sequence: CASSELGTGLNTEAFF. CDR3 DNA sequence: TGTGCCAGCAGTGAACTGGGGACAGGTCTCAACACTGAAGCTTTCTTT. The full variable domain, in which reference TRBV2 and TRBJ1-1 provide the parts outside the CDR3, is EPEVTQTPSHQVTQMGQEVILRCVPISNHLYFYWYRQILGQKVEFLVSFYNNEISEKSEIFDDQFSVERPDGSNFTLKIRSTKLEDSAMYFCASSELGTGLNTEAFFGQGTRLTVV.

The chain employs TRBV19 and TRBJ2-2; 8 positions agree with TRBD1. The CDR3 covers 12 residues. J gave up 15 bases and V 1 base, and 4 bases lay outside the gene matches. Germline loops: CDR1 LNHDA, CDR2 SQIVND (reference sequence). The CDR3 DNA reads TGTGCCAGTAGTATAGGGACAGGGACGGTGTTTTTT. This encodes CASSIGTGTVFF.

This chain connects TRBV5-1 to TRBJ2-2; D not certain. V was shortened by 3 bases and J by 1 base, with 7 bases between the two germline ends. Germline-derived CDR1 and CDR2 are SGHRS and YFSETQ. The length of the CDR3 is 14 residues. CDR3 sequence (DNA): TGCGCCAGCAGCTCTTCCAAGAACACCGGGGAGCTGTTTTTT. This codes for CASSSSKNTGELFF.

This chain links TRBV7-2 with TRBJ2-5; D possibly corresponds to TRBD2 (7 bases). CDR3 length: 16 amino acids. Germline lookup yields CDR1 SGHTA and CDR2 FQGNSA. V gave up 4 bases and J gave up 1 base, with 16 bases separating them. The chain's CDR3 is CASSSRLGGVQETQYF. The CDR3 DNA reads as TGTGCCAGCAGCTCCCGACTAGGGGGGGTCCAAGAGACCCAGTACTTC.

This clone came up once. The chain's CDR3 is CASSLVVGTYNEQFF. CDR3 sequence (DNA): TGTGCCAGCAGCTTAGTGGTAGGGACCTACAATGAGCAGTTCTTC. This chain links TRBV11-2 with TRBJ2-1; D is ambiguous. Trimming took 1 base from V and 2 from J, leaving 9 bases between them. The CDR3 has 15 residues. Germline V lookup: CDR1 SGHAT, CDR2 FQNNGV.

This clone was seen just once. The rearrangement joins TRBV11-3 to TRBJ2-1; 8 positions agree with TRBD1. Per the germline V gene, CDR1 is SGHNT and CDR2 is YENEEA. This CDR3 comprises 20 residues. Trimming removed 0 bases from V and 7 bases from J; junction bases left unmatched: 20. This CDR3 reads CASSLDPDTLGQGSRNEQFF. CDR3 nucleotides: TGTGCCAGCAGCTTAGATCCCGACACGCTCGGACAGGGATCCAGAAATGAGCAGTTCTTC.

The chain combines TRBV27 with TRBJ2-2; TRBD2 agrees at 13 bases. The CDR3 totals 17 residues. V shed 4 bases, J shed 9 bases, and the junction held 11 bases outside the gene matches. CDR1 and CDR2 (germline): MNHEY, SMNVEV (reference sequence). CDR3 bases: TGTGCCAGCAGTTGGACTAGCGGGAGTTCGGCATCCAGGGAGCTGTTTTTT. Residues: CASSWTSGSSASRELFF.

This sequence joins TRBV10-1 and TRBJ2-1; 9 positions match TRBD2. CDR3 length equals 15 residues. CDR1 and CDR2 (germline): WNHNN, SYGVQD (reference sequence). V was clipped by 5 bases and J by 4 bases; unmatched bases: 6. CDR3: CASSSTSGPYNEQFF. The CDR3 DNA is TGCGCCAGCAGTTCGACTAGCGGACCTTACAATGAGCAGTTCTTC.

The CDR3 nucleotides are TGTGCCAGCAGTTACCCCGACCCCACCGGGGAGCTGTTTTTT. Translation gives CASSYPDPTGELFF. The V gene is TRBV6-5, the J gene TRBJ2-2; no clear D. The V gene's germline CDR1 is MNHEY and CDR2 SVGAGI. V was pared by 2 bases and J by 4 bases, with 8 bases between. This CDR3 comprises 14 residues.

The V call is TRBV6-1, the J call TRBJ2-7, with TRBD2 matching 15 bases. The J segment lost 1 base and the V segment lost 3 bases, leaving 4 bases of the junction unmatched. Germline assignment: CDR1 MNHNS and CDR2 SASEGT. This CDR3 comprises 17 residues. The CDR3 region has the DNA TGTGCCAGCAGTGACCAGGGACTAGCGGGAGGTTCCTACGAGCAGTACTTC. It encodes CASSDQGLAGGSYEQYF.

The rearrangement uses TRBV5-1 and TRBJ2-5; TRBD1 matches 8 bases. Germline CDR1 is SGHRS and CDR2 is YFSETQ. V lost 4 bases to trimming and J lost 5 bases; unmatched junction nucleotides: 7. CDR3 length: 14 amino acids. CDR3 protein: CASSPTTGGETQYF. The CDR3 nucleotides read TGCGCCAGCAGCCCAACCACAGGGGGGGAGACCCAGTACTTC.

This chain uses TRBV21-1 with TRBJ2-7; TRBD1 was called by the table and not checked on the DNA. TRBV21-1 is annotated as a pseudogene. This CDR3 contains 15 residues. The CDR3 sequence is CASSSTGGMTYEQYF. CDR3 DNA: TGTGCCAGCAGCTCGACAGGGGGCATGACCTACGAGCAGTACTTC.

This sequence joins TRBV10-3 and TRBJ1-2; D is possibly TRBD1 (6 bases). Trimming stripped 1 base from V and 8 bases from J, with 8 bases between. Per the germline V gene, CDR1 is ENHRY and CDR2 is SYGVKD. This CDR3 is built from 12 residues. The CDR3 spells CAISEWDKGYTF. The CDR3 DNA sequence: TGTGCCATCAGTGAGTGGGACAAGGGCTACACCTTC.

This clone is large (0.1 to 1%) by share. The chain employs TRBV5-5 and TRBJ1-1; D unresolved. The CDR3 extends over 15 amino acids. The V end was cut by 4 bases, the J end by 0 bases, with 13 bases between. Germline V lookup: CDR1 SGHKS, CDR2 YYEKEE (reference sequence). CDR3: CASSHFGQLNTEAFF. CDR3 bases: TGTGCCAGCAGCCACTTCGGGCAGCTGAACACTGAAGCTTTCTTT.

This chain connects TRBV5-1 to TRBJ2-7; either TRBD1 or TRBD2 may supply D (5 bases each). CDR3 length equals 14 residues. Between the trimmed V and J ends, which lost 1 base and 7 bases, there was a span of 15 bases. Germline CDR1 is SGHRS and CDR2 is YFSETQ. DNA for the CDR3: TGCGCCAGCAGCTTGCGGGACCCCTCTAGGGAGCAGTACTTC. The encoded protein is CASSLRDPSREQYF.

The rearrangement links TRBV14 to TRBJ2-1, with TRBD1 matching over 9 bases. The V gene end was trimmed by 4 bases and the J gene end by 7 bases; junction bases not matched to a gene: 8. This CDR3 spans 15 amino acids. Germline V gives CDR1 SGHDN, CDR2 FVKESK. CDR3 sequence reads: CASSRIGQGRNEQFF. In DNA, the CDR3 is TGTGCCAGCAGCCGGATTGGACAGGGGAGGAATGAGCAGTTCTTC.

This clone was counted a single time. This chain links TRBV30 with TRBJ1-1, with D possibly matching TRBD1 (5 bases). From germline, CDR1 is GTSNPN and CDR2 SVGIG (reference sequence). Trimming removed 6 bases at V and 4 bases at J, with 12 bases between. The CDR3 spans 12 residues. The CDR3 DNA reads TGTGCCTGCTCGGGGGTTTCCACTGAAGCTTTCTTT. Its protein product is CACSGVSTEAFF.

The V call is TRBV11-2, the J call TRBJ1-2; 8 bases align to TRBD1. Germline loops: CDR1 SGHAT, CDR2 FQNNGV. This CDR3 region has 13 residues. The ends lost 5 bases at V and 4 bases at J; junction bases unmatched: 3. The CDR3 DNA sequence: TGTGCCAGCAGCCGGGGACAGGTCTATGGCTACACCTTC. It specifies CASSRGQVYGYTF.

The chain couples TRBV2 to TRBJ1-5; D uncertain. V lost 7 bases to trimming and J lost 5 bases, with 12 bases between them. Per the germline V gene, CDR1 is SNHLY and CDR2 is FYNNEI. The CDR3 sequence is 13 residues long. CDR3 in DNA: TGTGCCAGCACCGACGGACGGTATCAGCCCCAGCATTTT. This sequence encodes CASTDGRYQPQHF. Supplemented by reference TRBV2 and TRBJ1-5, the full variable domain reads EPEVTQTPSHQVTQMGQEVILRCVPISNHLYFYWYRQILGQKVEFLVSFYNNEISEKSEIFDDQFSVERPDGSNFTLKIRSTKLEDSAMYFCASTDGRYQPQHFGDGTRLSIL.

The chain recombines TRBV27 with TRBJ1-2, with D tentatively TRBD1 (5 bases). CDR1 and CDR2 from the germline V gene are MNHEY and SMNVEV (reference sequence). V was shortened by 2 bases and J by 5 bases, with 15 bases between the two germline ends. CDR3 length: 15 residues. The CDR3 DNA reads TGTGCCAGCAGTTTACGGGGGTCGGCGGGGTATGGCTACACCTTC. Protein sequence: CASSLRGSAGYGYTF.